This T cell receptor (beta chain) was profiled in a study of blood T cell repertoires in COVID-19. Study details: The samples span acute and convalescent COVID-19 from the United States, Italy and Spain. Sample material is recorded as cDNA or gDNA derived from T cells, B-cell-depleted T cells, or PBMCs.

Per the germline V gene, CDR1 is SEHNR and CDR2 is FQNEAQ (reference sequence). Losses at the gene ends were 11 bases for V and 4 bases for J; bases not matched to a gene: 6. The CDR3 extends over 12 amino acids. The authors' processing: From reference gene primer amplification, estimates of nucleated cell counts were derived. The table came from immunoSEQ multiplex PCR; TCRdb's copy has only in-frame clones and leaves some out. That table is the source of V, J and clone size, and D and trimming were worked out from the DNA. The sample has 85,000 to 110,000 clones; roughly 85% are singletons. The chain carries TRBV7-9 and TRBJ1-1; 8 positions agree with TRBD1. Sequenced sample: peripheral blood. The clonotype comes from a man in his forties or fifties in a cohort sampled during active COVID-19. This CDR3 reads CAGDRGGTEAFF. CDR3 nucleotides: TGTGCCGGAGACAGGGGCGGCACTGAAGCTTTCTTT.